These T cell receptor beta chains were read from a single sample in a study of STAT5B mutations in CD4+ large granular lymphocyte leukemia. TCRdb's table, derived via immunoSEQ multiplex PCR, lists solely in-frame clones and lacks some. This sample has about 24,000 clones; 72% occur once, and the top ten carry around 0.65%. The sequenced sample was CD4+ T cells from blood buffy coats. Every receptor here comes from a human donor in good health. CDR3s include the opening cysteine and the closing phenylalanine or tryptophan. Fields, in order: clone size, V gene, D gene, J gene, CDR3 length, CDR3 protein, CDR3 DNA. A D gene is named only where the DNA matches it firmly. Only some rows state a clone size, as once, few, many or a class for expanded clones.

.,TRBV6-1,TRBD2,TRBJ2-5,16,CASSDRLAGGPKTQYF,TGTGCCAGCAGTGACCGACTAGCGGGGGGCCCCAAGACCCAGTACTTC
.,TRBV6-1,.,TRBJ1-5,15,CASRTDRSFNQPQHF,TGTGCCAGCAGGACAGACAGAAGTTTTAATCAGCCCCAGCATTTT
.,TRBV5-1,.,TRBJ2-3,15,CASSLWQSQTDTQYF,TGCGCCAGCAGCTTGTGGCAGAGCCAAACAGATACGCAGTATTTT
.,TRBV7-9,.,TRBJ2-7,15,CASSPGTLSSYEQYF,TGTGCCAGCAGCCCCGGGACACTGAGCTCCTACGAGCAGTACTTC
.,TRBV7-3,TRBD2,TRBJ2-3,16,CASSSTSGGGTDTQYF,TGTGCCAGCAGCTCCACTAGCGGGGGAGGCACAGATACGCAGTATTTT
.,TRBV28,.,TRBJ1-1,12,CASHRENTEAFF,TGTGCCAGCCATAGAGAGAACACTGAAGCTTTCTTT
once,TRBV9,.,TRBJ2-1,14,CASSVAGVYNEQFF,TGTGCCAGCAGCGTAGCAGGGGTCTACAATGAGCAGTTCTTC
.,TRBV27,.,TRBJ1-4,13,CASSLVAGEKLFF,TGTGCCAGCAGTTTGGTAGCGGGGGAAAAACTGTTTTTT
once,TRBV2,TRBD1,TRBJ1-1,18,CASRGPDRGHKLGTEAFF,TGTGCCAGCAGGGGGCCAGACAGGGGGCATAAATTGGGTACTGAAGCTTTCTTT
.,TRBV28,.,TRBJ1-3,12,CASSLGGNTIYF,TGTGCCAGCAGTTTGGGAGGAAACACCATATATTTT
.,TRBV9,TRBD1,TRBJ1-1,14,CASSAGQMNTEAFF,TGTGCCAGCAGCGCGGGACAGATGAACACTGAAGCTTTCTTT
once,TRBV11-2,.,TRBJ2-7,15,CASSLPPDPYVEQYF,TGTGCCAGCAGCTTACCACCCGACCCCTATGTCGAGCAGTACTTC
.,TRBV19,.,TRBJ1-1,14,CASSWAYGHTEAFF,TGTGCCAGTAGCTGGGCCTACGGTCACACTGAAGCTTTCTTT
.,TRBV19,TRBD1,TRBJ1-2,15,CASSITGTGVFGYTF,TGTGCCAGTAGCATTACCGGGACAGGGGTTTTTGGCTACACCTTC
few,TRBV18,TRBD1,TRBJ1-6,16,CASSPTGQGGNSPLHF,TGTGCCAGCTCACCAACGGGACAGGGCGGAAATTCACCCCTCCACTTT
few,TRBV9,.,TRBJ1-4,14,CASSVSRGAEKLFF,TGTGCCAGCAGCGTCTCTAGAGGAGCGGAAAAACTGTTTTTT
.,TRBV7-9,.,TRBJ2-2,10,CASKVRELFF,TGTGCCAGCAAGGTCCGGGAGCTGTTTTTT
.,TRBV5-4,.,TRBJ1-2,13,CASSIWGGYGYTF,TGTGCCAGCAGCATATGGGGGGGCTATGGCTACACCTTC
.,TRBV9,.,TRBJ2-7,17,CASSASRGRISLYEQYF,TGTGCCAGCAGCGCCTCCAGGGGTCGAATCTCCCTTTACGAGCAGTACTTC
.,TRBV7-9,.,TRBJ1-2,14,CASSLESQVYGYTF,TGTGCCAGCAGCTTAGAGTCCCAGGTTTATGGCTACACCTTC
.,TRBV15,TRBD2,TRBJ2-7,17,CATSRGTGGMASYEQYF,TGTGCCACCAGCAGAGGAACGGGGGGGATGGCCTCCTACGAGCAGTACTTC
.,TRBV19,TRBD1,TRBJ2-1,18,CASPCGTGVLAVHNEQFF,TGTGCCAGCCCATGCGGGACAGGGGTCCTAGCGGTCCACAATGAGCAGTTCTTC
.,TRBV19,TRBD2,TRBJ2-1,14,CASSILGSGGEQFF,TGTGCCAGTAGTATCCTAGGCAGCGGGGGGGAGCAGTTCTTC
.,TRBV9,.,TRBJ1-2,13,CASSVGVDYGYTF,TGTGCCAGCAGCGTAGGCGTTGACTATGGCTACACCTTC
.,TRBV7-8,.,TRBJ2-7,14,CASSFKGGPYEQYF,TGTGCCAGCAGCTTTAAGGGGGGCCCCTACGAGCAGTACTTC
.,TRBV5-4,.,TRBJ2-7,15,CASSNRGGSSYEQYF,TGTGCCAGTAGTAACAGGGGAGGTAGTTCCTACGAGCAGTACTTC
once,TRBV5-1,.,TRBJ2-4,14,CASSLGGRENIQYF,TGCGCCAGCAGCTTGGGGGGACGGGAAAACATTCAGTACTTC
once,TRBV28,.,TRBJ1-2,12,CASRSPFYGYTF,TGTGCCAGCAGAAGTCCTTTCTATGGCTACACCTTC
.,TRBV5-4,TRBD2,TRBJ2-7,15,CASSLGSGVSYEQYF,TGTGCCAGCAGCTTGGGTAGCGGGGTATCCTACGAGCAGTACTTC
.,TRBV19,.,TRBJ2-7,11,CASSDLREQYF,TGTGCCAGTAGTGACCTGAGGGAGCAGTACTTC
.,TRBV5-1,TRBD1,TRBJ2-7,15,CASSLEGTGVYEQYF,TGCGCCAGCAGCTTGGAGGGGACAGGGGTGTACGAGCAGTACTTC
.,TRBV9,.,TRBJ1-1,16,CASSVAPSRGGTEAFF,TGTGCCAGCAGCGTAGCTCCTTCCAGGGGAGGCACTGAAGCTTTCTTT
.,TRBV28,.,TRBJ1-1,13,CASSFRQNTEAFF,TGTGCCAGCAGTTTTAGACAGAACACTGAAGCTTTCTTT
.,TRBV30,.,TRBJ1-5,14,CACPGPHSNQPQHF,TGTGCCTGCCCGGGACCGCATAGCAATCAGCCCCAGCATTTT
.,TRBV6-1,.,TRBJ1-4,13,CASSDSTNEKLFF,TGTGCCAGCAGTGATTCAACTAATGAAAAACTGTTTTTT